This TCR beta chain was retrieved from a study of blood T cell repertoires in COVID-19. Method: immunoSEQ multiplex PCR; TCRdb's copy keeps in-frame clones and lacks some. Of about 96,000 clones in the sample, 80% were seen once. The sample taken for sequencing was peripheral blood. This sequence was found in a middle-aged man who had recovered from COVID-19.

The CDR3 here is CASSLGGGSTDTQYF. The CDR3 DNA reads as TGTGCCAGCAGCTTAGGGGGGGGCAGCACAGATACGCAGTATTTT. This sequence joins TRBV11-3 and TRBJ2-3, with D perhaps matching TRBD2 (7 bases). V was cut by 1 base and J by 0 bases, with 8 bases left in between. This CDR3 is 15 amino acids long. Germline-derived CDR1 and CDR2 are SGHNT and YENEEA. Based on the CDR3 plus reference TRBV11-3 and TRBJ2-3, the full variable domain is EAGVVQSPRYKIIEKKQPVAFWCNPISGHNTLYWYLQNLGQGPELLIRYENEEAVDDSQLPKDRFSAERLKGVDSTLKIQPAELGDSAVYLCASSLGGGSTDTQYFGPGTRLTVL.